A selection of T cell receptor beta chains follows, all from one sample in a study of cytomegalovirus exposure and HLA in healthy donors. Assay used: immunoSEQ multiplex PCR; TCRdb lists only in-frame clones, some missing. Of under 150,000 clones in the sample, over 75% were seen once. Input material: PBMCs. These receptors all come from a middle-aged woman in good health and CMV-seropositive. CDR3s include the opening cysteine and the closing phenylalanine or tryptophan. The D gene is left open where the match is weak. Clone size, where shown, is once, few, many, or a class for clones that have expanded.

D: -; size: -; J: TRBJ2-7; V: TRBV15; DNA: TGTGCCACCAGCAGGGACAAACAAGGCTACGAGCAGTACTTC; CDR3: CATSRDKQGYEQYF
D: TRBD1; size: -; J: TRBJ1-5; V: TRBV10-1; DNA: TGCGCCAGCAGGGGACAGGTAAGGGACCTCTATAGCAATCAGCCCCAGCATTTT; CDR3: CASRGQVRDLYSNQPQHF
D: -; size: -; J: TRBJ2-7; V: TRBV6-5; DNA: TGTGCCAGCAGTCACTCCCCCCCGGGTGGTGAGCAGTACTTC; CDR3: CASSHSPPGGEQYF
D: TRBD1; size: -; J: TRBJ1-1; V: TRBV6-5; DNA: TGTGCCAGCAGCGGACAGGCCAAGAACACTGAAGCTTTCTTT; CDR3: CASSGQAKNTEAFF
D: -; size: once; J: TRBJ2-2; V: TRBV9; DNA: TGTGCCAGCAGCAAAGGGGGGGCGACCGGGGAGCTGTTTTTT; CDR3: CASSKGGATGELFF
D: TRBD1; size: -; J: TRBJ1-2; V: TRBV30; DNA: TGTGCCTGGAGTCGGGACAGGACCTATGGCTACACCTTC; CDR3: CAWSRDRTYGYTF
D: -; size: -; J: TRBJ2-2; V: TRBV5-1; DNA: TGCGCCAGCAGCTGGCGAGAGGGAACCGGGGAGCTGTTTTTT; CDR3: CASSWREGTGELFF
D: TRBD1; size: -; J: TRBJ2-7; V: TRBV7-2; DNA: TGTGCCAGCAGCTTAGCGGGGACAGGGGGCAACGAGCAGTACTTC; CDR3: CASSLAGTGGNEQYF
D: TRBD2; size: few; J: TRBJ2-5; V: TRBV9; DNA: TGTGCCAGCAGCGTAGTAGCGGGGGGAAAAGAGACCCAGTACTTC; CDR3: CASSVVAGGKETQYF
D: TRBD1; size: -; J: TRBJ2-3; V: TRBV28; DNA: TGTGCCAGCAGTTCCCCCCAGGGGGCGGGAGATACGCAGTATTTT; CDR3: CASSSPQGAGDTQYF
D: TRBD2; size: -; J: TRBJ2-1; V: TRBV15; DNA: TGTGCCACCAGCAGAGATAGCGGGGGGGCCAATGAGCAGTTCTTC; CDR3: CATSRDSGGANEQFF
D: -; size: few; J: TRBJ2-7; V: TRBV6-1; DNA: TGTGCCAGCAGCGAAGGGACCGCGGGCGGCGAGCAGTACTTC; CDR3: CASSEGTAGGEQYF
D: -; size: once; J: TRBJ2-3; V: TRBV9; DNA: TGTGCCAGCAGCGTGAGAGGGGGTGATACGCAGTATTTT; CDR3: CASSVRGGDTQYF
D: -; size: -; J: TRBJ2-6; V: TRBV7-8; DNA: TGTGCCAGCAGGAGTGGCTCTGGGGCCAACGTCCTGACTTTC; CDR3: CASRSGSGANVLTF
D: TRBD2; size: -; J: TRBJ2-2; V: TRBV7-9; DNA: TGTGCCAGCAGCCCCCCGTGGGCGGGAGATCCCGGGGAGCTGTTTTTT; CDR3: CASSPPWAGDPGELFF
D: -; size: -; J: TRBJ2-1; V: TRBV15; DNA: TGTGCCACCAGCTCACGGGGAGGGGGGGCCTTCCATGAGCAGTTCTTC; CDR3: CATSSRGGGAFHEQFF
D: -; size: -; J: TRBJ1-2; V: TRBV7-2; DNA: TGTGCCAGCAGCCTAAACTGGGGAGGCGCGCCATTC; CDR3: CASSLNWGGAPF
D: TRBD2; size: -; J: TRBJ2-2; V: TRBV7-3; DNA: TGTGCCAGCAGCCCAGGACTAGGCACCGGGGAGCTGTTTTTT; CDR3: CASSPGLGTGELFF
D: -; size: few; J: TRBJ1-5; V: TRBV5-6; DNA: TGTGCCAGCAGCTTGGGGGCAGGGCTTGCGAATCAGCCCCAGCATTTT; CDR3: CASSLGAGLANQPQHF
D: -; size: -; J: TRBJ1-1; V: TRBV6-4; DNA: TGTGCCAGCTCCCGACAGGTAGACACTGAAGCTTTCTTT; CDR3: CASSRQVDTEAFF
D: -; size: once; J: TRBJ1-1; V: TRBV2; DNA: TGTGCCAAACCGGGACACATGAACACTGAAGCTTTCTTT; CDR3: CAKPGHMNTEAFF
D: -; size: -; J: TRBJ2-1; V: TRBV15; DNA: TGTGCCACCAGCAGTGGATGGGGGACGGGAGAGGAAGATGAGCAGTTCTTC; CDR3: CATSSGWGTGEEDEQFF
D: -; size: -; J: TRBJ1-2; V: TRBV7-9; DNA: TGTGCCAGCAGCTTAGTTCCTGGGGCACATGGCTACACCTTC; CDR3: CASSLVPGAHGYTF
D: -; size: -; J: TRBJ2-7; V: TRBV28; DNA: TGTGCCAGCAGTTTATTGAGGCGTTCCCACGAGCAGTACTTC; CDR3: CASSLLRRSHEQYF
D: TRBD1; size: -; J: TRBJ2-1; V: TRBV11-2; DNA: TGTGCCAGCAGCTTCACCAGACAGGGTAAATATGGTGAGCAGTTCTTC; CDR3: CASSFTRQGKYGEQFF
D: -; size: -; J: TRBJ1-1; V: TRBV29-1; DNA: TGCAGCGTTGAGGGCAGCGGGGTTACGACTGAAGCTTTCTTT; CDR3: CSVEGSGVTTEAFF
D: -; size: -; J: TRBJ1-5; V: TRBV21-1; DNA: TGTGCCAGCAGCAAAGAGGGACAGGGGCACAATAGCAATCAGCCCCAGCATTTT; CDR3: CASSKEGQGHNSNQPQHF
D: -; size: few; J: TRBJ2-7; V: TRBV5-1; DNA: TGCGCCAGCAGCAAAGAGTCGGCCTACGAGCAGTACTTC; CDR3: CASSKESAYEQYF
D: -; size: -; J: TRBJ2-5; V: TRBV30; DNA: TGTGCCTGGAGTTTAGGACAGCGCCTAGAAAAGCAGTACTTC; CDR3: CAWSLGQRLEKQYF
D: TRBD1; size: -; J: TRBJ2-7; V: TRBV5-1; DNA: TGCGCCAGCAGCTCCAGGGGGCGTTACGAGCAGTACTTC; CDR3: CASSSRGRYEQYF
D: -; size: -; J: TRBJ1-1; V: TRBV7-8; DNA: TGTGCCAGCAGCTTACATGGGGCCGCTGAAGCTTTCTTT; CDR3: CASSLHGAAEAFF
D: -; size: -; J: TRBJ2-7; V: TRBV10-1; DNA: TGCGCCAGCAGTGCCGGGGGATACGAGCGGTACTTC; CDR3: CASSAGGYERYF
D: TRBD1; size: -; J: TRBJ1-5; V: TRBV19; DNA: TGTGCCAGTAGCAGACAGGGTGATCAGCCCCAGCATTTT; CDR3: CASSRQGDQPQHF
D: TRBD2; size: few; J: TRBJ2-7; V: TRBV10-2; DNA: TGCGCCAGCAGTGTCGCTAGCGGCTCCTACGAGCAGTACTTC; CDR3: CASSVASGSYEQYF
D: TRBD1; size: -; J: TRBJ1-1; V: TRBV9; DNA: TGTGCCAGCAGCGTAGGGGACAGAATTAGGGAACCTGAAGCTTTCTTT; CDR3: CASSVGDRIREPEAFF
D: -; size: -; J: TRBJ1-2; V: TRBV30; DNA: TGTGCCTGGAGTGACAGGACAGTCAGCGGCTACACCTTC; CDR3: CAWSDRTVSGYTF
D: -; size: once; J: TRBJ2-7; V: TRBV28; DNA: TGTGCCAGCAGTTCGCCAGGGGCCTACGAGCAGTACTTC; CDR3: CASSSPGAYEQYF
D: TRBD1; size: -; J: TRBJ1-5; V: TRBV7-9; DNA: TGTGCCAGCAGTCTAGACAGGGGGATCTATAGCAATCAGCCCCAGCATTTT; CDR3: CASSLDRGIYSNQPQHF
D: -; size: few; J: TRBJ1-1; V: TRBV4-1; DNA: TGCGCCAGCAGCCCCTCCACTGAAGCTTTCTTT; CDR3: CASSPSTEAFF
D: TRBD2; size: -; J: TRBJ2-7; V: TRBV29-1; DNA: TGCAGCGTCGTTCCTAGCGGTGGGACCTACGAGCAGTACTTC; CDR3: CSVVPSGGTYEQYF
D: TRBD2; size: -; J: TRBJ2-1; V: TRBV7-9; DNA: TGTGCCAGCAGCTCCCCGGGTGCAGCGGGAAACAATGAGCAGTTCTTC; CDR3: CASSSPGAAGNNEQFF
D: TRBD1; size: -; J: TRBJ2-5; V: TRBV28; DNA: TGTGCCAGCAGTTCCGCTCTCGACAGGGGAAAAGAGACCCAGTACTTC; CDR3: CASSSALDRGKETQYF
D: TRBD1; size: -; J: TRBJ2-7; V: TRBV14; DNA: TGTGCCAGCAGCCAAGTAATGGGACAGCCCTACGAGCAGTACTTC; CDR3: CASSQVMGQPYEQYF
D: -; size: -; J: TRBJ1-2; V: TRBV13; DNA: TGTGCCAGCAGCTTAAGGAGGGCAGAACACCATGGCTACACCTTC; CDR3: CASSLRRAEHHGYTF
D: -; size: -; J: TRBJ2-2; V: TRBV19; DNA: TGTGCCAGTAGTATAGATCCCAGCACCGGGGAGCTGTTTTTT; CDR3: CASSIDPSTGELFF
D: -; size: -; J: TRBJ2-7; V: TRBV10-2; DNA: TGCGCCAGCAGTGAGTCCCCCCCCGGGGGGCTAAACTACGAGCAGTACTTC; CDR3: CASSESPPGGLNYEQYF